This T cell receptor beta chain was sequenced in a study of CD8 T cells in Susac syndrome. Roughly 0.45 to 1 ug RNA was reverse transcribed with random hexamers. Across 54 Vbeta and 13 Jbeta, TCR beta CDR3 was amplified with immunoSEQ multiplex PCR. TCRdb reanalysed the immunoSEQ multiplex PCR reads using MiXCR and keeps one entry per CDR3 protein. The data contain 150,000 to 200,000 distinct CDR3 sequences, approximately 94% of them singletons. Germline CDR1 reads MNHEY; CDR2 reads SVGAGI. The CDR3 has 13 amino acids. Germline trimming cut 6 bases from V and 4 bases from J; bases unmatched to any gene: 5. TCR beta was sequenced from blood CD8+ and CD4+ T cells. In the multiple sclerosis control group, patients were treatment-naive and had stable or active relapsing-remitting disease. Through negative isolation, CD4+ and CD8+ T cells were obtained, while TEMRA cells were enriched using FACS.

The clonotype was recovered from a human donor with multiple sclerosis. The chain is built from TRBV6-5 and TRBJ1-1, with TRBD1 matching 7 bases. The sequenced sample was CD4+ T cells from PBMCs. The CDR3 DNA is TGTGCCAGCAGCATACAGGGGATCACTGAAGCTTTCTTT. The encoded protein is CASSIQGITEAFF.